This T cell receptor beta chain was obtained from a study of T cells in Graves' hyperthyroidism and ophthalmopathy. Study summary: Peripheral blood draws took place at initial diagnosis, ahead of any treatment. Whole-study results and caveats: Most clonotypes that expanded in the thyroid above 0.001 also showed up in blood.

Graves' hyperthyroidism without ophthalmopathy progression within 18 months was termed stable. Authors of the study amplified TCR beta CDR3 regions from RNA transcripts. During a first-round RT-PCR of the TCR CDR3, the HTBI primer set was used. TCRdb called the multiplex PCR reads again in MiXCR, with one record for every CDR3 protein. The repertoire has 500,000 to 550,000 distinct CDR3 sequences, less than 25% of them found once; the top ten carry around 27%. This clonotype was detected ten times or more. Its cognate antigen is unknown. This CDR3 is 14 amino acids long. Per the germline V gene, CDR1 is SGHVS and CDR2 is FNYEAQ. V was trimmed by 2 bases and J by 4 bases, leaving 8 bases between them.

V usage is TRBV7-6 and J usage is TRBJ2-2; D ambiguous. This receptor was taken from a man younger than 30 with Graves' hyperthyroidism. What was sequenced was blood. The CDR3 is CASSLQDLTGELFF. The CDR3 nucleotides are TGTGCCAGCAGCTTACAAGATCTCACCGGGGAGCTGTTTTTT.